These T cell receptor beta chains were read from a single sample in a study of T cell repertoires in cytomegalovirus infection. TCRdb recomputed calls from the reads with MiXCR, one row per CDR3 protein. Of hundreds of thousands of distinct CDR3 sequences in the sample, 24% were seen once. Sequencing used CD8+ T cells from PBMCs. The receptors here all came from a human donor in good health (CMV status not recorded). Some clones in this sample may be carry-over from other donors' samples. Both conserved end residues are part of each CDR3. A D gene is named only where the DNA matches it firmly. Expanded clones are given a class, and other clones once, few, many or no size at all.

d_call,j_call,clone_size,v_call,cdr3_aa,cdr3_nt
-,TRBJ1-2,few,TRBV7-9,CASSSQGLYGYTF,TGTGCCAGCAGCTCCCAGGGCCTCTATGGCTACACCTTC
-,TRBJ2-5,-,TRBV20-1,CSARVGGRETQYF,TGCAGTGCTAGAGTCGGGGGCCGAGAGACCCAGTACTTC
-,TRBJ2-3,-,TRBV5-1,CASSLGDGGTTDTQYF,TGCGCCAGCAGCCTAGGGGACGGAGGGACCACAGATACGCAGTATTTT
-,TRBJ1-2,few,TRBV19,CASSLGLDGYTF,TGTGCCAGTAGTCTCGGACTGGATGGCTACACCTTC
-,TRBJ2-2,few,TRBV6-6,CASTTGPRGTGELFF,TGTGCCAGCACCACAGGGCCTCGAGGCACCGGGGAGCTGTTTTTT
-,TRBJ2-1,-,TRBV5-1,CASSLGDGEVYEQFF,TGCGCCAGCAGCTTGGGGGACGGCGAGGTTTATGAGCAGTTCTTC
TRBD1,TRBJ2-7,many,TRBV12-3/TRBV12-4,CASSLGAGGLPFTYEQYF,TGTGCCAGCAGTCTAGGGGCAGGGGGTCTTCCCTTTACCTACGAGCAGTACTTC
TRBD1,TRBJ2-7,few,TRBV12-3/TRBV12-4,CASSAPGQQEQYF,TGTGCCAGCAGTGCACCGGGACAGCAAGAGCAGTACTTC
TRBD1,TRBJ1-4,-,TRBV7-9,CASSRTGEEEKLFF,TGTGCCAGCAGCAGGACAGGAGAAGAAGAAAAACTGTTTTTT
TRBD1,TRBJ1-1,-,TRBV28,CASSTPGQTFVSTEAFF,TGTGCCAGCAGTACCCCGGGACAGACTTTCGTTAGCACTGAAGCTTTCTTT
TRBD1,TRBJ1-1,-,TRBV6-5,CASSFSGTGLAEAFF,TGTGCCAGCAGTTTTTCCGGGACAGGGTTGGCTGAAGCTTTCTTT
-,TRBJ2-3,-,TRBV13,CASSFTELSSTDTQYF,TGTGCCAGCAGCTTCACGGAACTTTCTAGCACAGATACGCAGTATTTT
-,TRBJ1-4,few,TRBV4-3,CASSQARVSNEKLFF,TGCGCCAGCAGCCAGGCTCGGGTGTCTAATGAAAAACTGTTTTTT
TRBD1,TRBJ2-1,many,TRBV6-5,CASSLGTGESWEQFF,TGTGCCAGCAGTCTCGGGACAGGGGAAAGTTGGGAGCAGTTCTTC
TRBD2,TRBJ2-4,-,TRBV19,CASRKTSGNKNIQYF,TGTGCCAGTAGAAAGACTAGCGGAAACAAAAACATTCAGTACTTC
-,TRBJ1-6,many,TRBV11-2,CASSLASFSPLHF,TGTGCCAGCAGCTTAGCATCCTTCTCACCCCTCCACTTT
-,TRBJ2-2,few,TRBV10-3,CAIPGDTGELFF,TGTGCCATCCCAGGGGACACCGGGGAGCTGTTTTTT
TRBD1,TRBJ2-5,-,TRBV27,CASSLWPSDRGSETQYF,TGTGCCAGCAGTTTATGGCCCTCGGACAGGGGGTCGGAGACCCAGTACTTC
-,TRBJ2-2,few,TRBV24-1,CATSDLWGNTGELFF,TGTGCCACCAGTGATTTGTGGGGGAACACCGGGGAGCTGTTTTTT
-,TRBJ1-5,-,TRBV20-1,CSADRYSNQPQHF,TGCAGTGCAGACAGGTATAGCAATCAGCCCCAGCATTTT